This section outlines one TCR beta chain sequence together with its context. Its specificity is not known. This entry belongs to a study of human T cells and chemical hapten exposure. Whole-study results and caveats: Patch test score was positively correlated with the counts of TCRs that had expanded at PT1. After DPC sensitization, TCRs above 1 in 1000 frequency showed no change.

Time point here: patch test 1, 2 weeks after DPC sensitization. Noted treatment: therapeutic diphenylcyclopropenone sensitization with weekly scalp DPC. One entry per CDR3 protein, called by TCRdb with MiXCR from the RACE reads. The sample lists 100,000 to 150,000 distinct CDR3 sequences; roughly 13% were seen once. Sequenced material: whole blood, taken in connection with sensitization to the hapten diphenylcyclopropenone (DPC). This receptor was identified in a man between 18 and 29 years old with alopecia areata. Some clones in this sample may be carry-over from other donors' samples.

CDR3 residues: CASSLAHRRQETQYF. DNA of the CDR3: TGTGCCAGCAGCTTAGCGCACAGGAGGCAAGAGACCCAGTACTTC. J is TRBJ2-5 and V is TRBV7-6; possibly TRBD1 or TRBD2 for D (5 bases each). The CDR3 totals 15 residues. Trimming took 0 bases from V and 2 from J, leaving 10 bases between them. The germline CDR1 and CDR2 sequences are SGHVS and FNYEAQ.